This T cell receptor (beta chain) was identified during a study of blood T cell repertoires in COVID-19. Overall study context: Some COVID-19 samples were acute and others convalescent; all came from the United States, Italy and Spain.

Data came from immunoSEQ multiplex PCR; TCRdb stores just in-frame clones and leaves some out. Of approximately 200,000 clones listed, 70% to 90% are singletons. CDR1 and CDR2 from the germline V gene are MNHEY and SVGAGI. This CDR3 is built from 16 residues. The ends were cut back, 0 bases at V and 6 bases at J, with 15 bases in the middle. The chain employs TRBV6-5 and TRBJ2-1; tentatively, D is TRBD1 (5 bases). Material for sequencing was PBMCs or T cells enriched from blood (not recorded which). The TCR was taken from a man aged 25 to 45 who had recovered from COVID-19. The CDR3 reads CASSYSSPGSTNEQFF. CDR3 DNA sequence: TGTGCCAGCAGTTACTCGAGCCCAGGGTCTACCAATGAGCAGTTCTTC.